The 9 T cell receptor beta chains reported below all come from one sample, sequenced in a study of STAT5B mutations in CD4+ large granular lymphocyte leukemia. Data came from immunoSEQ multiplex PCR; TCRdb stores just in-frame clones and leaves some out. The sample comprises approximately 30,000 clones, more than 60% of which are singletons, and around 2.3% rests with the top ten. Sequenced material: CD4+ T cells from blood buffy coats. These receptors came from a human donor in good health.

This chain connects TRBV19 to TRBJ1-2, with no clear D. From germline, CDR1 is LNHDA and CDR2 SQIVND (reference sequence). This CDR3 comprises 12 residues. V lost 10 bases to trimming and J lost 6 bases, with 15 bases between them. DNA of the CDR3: TGTGCCACCACAACTCGGCTCGATGGCTACACCTTC. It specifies CATTTRLDGYTF.

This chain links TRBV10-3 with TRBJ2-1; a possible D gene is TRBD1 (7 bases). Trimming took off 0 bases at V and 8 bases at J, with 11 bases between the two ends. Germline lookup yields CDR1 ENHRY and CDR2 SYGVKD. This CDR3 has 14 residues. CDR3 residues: CAISESSRGDEQFF. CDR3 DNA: TGTGCCATCAGTGAGTCTAGCAGGGGGGATGAGCAGTTCTTC.

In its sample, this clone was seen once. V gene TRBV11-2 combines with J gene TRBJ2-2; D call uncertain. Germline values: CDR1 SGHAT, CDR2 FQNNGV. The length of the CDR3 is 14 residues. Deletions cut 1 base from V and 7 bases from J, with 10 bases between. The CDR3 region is CASSLGGILGELFF. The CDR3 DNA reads TGTGCCAGCAGCTTAGGTGGGATACTCGGGGAGCTGTTTTTT.

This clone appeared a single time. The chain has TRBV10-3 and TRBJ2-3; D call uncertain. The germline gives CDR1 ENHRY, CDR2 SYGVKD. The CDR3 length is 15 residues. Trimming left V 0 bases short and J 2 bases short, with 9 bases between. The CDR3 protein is CAISESQDLTDTQYF. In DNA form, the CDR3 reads TGTGCCATCAGTGAGTCGCAGGACCTCACAGATACGCAGTATTTT.

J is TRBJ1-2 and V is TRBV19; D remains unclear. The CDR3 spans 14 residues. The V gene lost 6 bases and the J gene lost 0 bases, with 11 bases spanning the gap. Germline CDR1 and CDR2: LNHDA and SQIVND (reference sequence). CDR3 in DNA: TGTGCCAGTAGCCTCTGGAATTCTAACTATGGCTACACCTTC. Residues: CASSLWNSNYGYTF.

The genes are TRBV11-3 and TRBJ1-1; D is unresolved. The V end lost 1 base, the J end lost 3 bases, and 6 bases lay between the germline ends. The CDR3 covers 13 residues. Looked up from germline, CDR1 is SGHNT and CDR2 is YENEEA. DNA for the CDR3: TGTGCCAGCAGCTTAGCCGGGTACACTGAAGCTTTCTTT. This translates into CASSLAGYTEAFF.

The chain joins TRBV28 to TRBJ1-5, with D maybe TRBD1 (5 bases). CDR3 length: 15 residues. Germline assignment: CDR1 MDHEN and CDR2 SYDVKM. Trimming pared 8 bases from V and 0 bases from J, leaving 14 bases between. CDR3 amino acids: CASQGLRGSNQPQHF. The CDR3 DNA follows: TGTGCCAGCCAGGGACTAAGAGGTAGCAATCAGCCCCAGCATTTT.

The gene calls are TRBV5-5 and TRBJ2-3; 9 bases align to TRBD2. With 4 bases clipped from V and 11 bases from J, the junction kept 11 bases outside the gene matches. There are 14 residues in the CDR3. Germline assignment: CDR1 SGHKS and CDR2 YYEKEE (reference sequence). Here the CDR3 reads CASSVLTSGIRQYF. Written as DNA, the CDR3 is TGTGCCAGCAGCGTACTGACTAGCGGCATCCGGCAGTATTTT.

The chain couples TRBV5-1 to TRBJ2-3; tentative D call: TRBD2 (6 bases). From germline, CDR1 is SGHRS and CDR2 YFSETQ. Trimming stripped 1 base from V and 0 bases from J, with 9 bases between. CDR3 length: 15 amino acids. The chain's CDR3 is CASSLRRGSTDTQYF. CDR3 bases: TGCGCCAGCAGCTTGAGGCGGGGTAGCACAGATACGCAGTATTTT.